The present T cell receptor beta chain was sequenced within a study of T cell clusters in autoimmune cytopenias (dated by TCRdb to between 2018 and 2020). As for the study more broadly: TRB sequencing reached a median depth of approximately 53,000 reads per sample and yielded a median of approximately 2,200 distinct TRB clonotypes per sample. TRB and IGH repertoires from peripheral blood were sequenced in autoimmune cytopenia patients at active disease and during treatment follow-up, with healthy, CLL and autoimmune hepatitis controls included alongside. The study aimed to test whether autoimmune cytopenia patients carry a disease-specific immune repertoire signature usable as a blood-based biomarker.

Results the study describes overall, beyond this receptor: GLIPH results suggested that primary autoimmune cytopenia patients were missing physiological T cell clusters, with 51 clusters found only in healthy donors compared with some 17 found only in patients. Healthy donors had almost three times as many exclusive TRB clusters as active autoimmune hepatitis patients, a finding consistent with an autoimmunity-wide signature. In the comparison of secondary cytopenia with CLL, the cluster-lack signature was not observed, apparently because the dominant lymphoma-associated repertoire masked the signature. The T cell clusters were defined only in silico, and the functional role of the clusters was left to be validated experimentally. Shifts in the TRB repertoire, including less even repertoires in secondary cytopenia and CLL, were mostly a reflection of lymphoma bias and not of autoimmunity.

In regard to this clonotype: Its target antigen remains unknown.

The CDR1 and CDR2 encoded by the germline V gene are SGHDT and YYEEEE. The CDR3 has 18 amino acids, counting the end cysteine and phenylalanine. No DNA sequence is on record. TRB rearrangements were amplified by multiplex PCR using a touch-down protocol with TRB-A and TRB-B primer pools mixed in one tube. Two consecutive PCR reactions with Phusion HS II polymerase added Illumina adapters and sample indices to the amplicons. The amplicons were gel-purified using the NucleoSpin Gel and PCR Clean-up kit, after which quantification was performed by Qubit and quality was checked on an Agilent 2100 Bioanalyzer. Sequencing of the libraries was done on an Illumina MiSeq with paired-end, single-indexed, 600-cycle runs. The original methods were these. MiXCR version 2.1.12 with the default MiXCR reference library was used to align and assemble TRB reads. A clone was defined by each unique CDR3 nucleotide sequence, and analysis was restricted to productive sequences with at least two reads. Repertoire diversity was assessed by alpha-parameterized diversity profiles (alpha 0 to 5), including Shannon (alpha 1) and Simpson (alpha 2) indices, computed with an R script. Combinatorial TRB VJ usage was calculated with the tcR package and was compared between cohorts by principal component analysis performed with ade4. TCRbeta CDR3s were clustered with GLIPH on cohort pairs matched by age and read depth, and cluster frequencies were compared by Wilcoxon test. One entry per CDR3 protein sequence results from the TCRdb reprocessing of the reads, with DNA left out. These V and J calls rely on TCRdb rather than the paper's analysis. This sample's table carries under 8,500 distinct CDR3 sequences. Jointly, the top ten make up 5.5% to 6.5% of the sample.

Per sample, about 230 ng of peripheral blood genomic DNA, tens of thousands of genome equivalents, was used for TRB amplification. The source of this sequence is a human donor with an autoimmune cytopenia or autoimmune hepatitis (not recorded which). The sequencing input was peripheral blood. The chain uses TRBV5-6 and TRBJ2-3; TCRdb names TRBD2, which stays unverified in the absence of DNA. The CDR3 region: CASSSDSGLAGRGDTQYF.